The sequence of this T cell receptor (delta chain) was determined in a study of gamma-delta chains in newborns, infants, children. Overall study context: Innate gammadelta T cells reportedly expand polyclonally right after birth, driven by microbial exposure, per the title.

The CDR3 length is 23 residues. Per germline, CDR1 TSWWSYY and CDR2 QGS. V gave up 3 bases and J gave up 6 bases; unmatched junction bases: 26. This clone has ten or more counts. TCRdb re-processed the reads via CATT. The table has around 6,000 delta-chain clones, approximately 15% seen once. The V call is TRDV1, the J call TRDJ2; 12 nucleotides align to TRDD3. The sequence was obtained from a child who was a newborn, infant or young child, either healthy, febrile or measles-vaccinated (not recorded which). The sample in question was blood, obtained at baseline. The CDR3 DNA sequence: TGTGCTCTTGGGGAGCTTCTCTTCCCCACCCGAAACTGGGGGATACTAACATCAGCACAACTCTTCTTT. Its translation: CALGELLFPTRNWGILTSAQLFF.